This T cell receptor (beta chain) was retrieved from a study of T-cell reconstitution after alpha-beta-depleted transplantation in children. Study findings and constraints: Diversity of TCRbeta at day 60 was high in some patients, arising from surviving recipient T cells and thymic progenitors. By about two months after transplant, alpha-beta T cells reportedly arose from several hundred graft clones that had expanded. T-cell numbers and diversity one year post-transplant derived largely from freshly generated T cells.

V shed 4 bases, J shed 4 bases, and the junction held 8 bases outside the gene matches. This CDR3 comprises 15 residues. Per germline, CDR1 SGHTA and CDR2 FQGTGA. Preparation of the TCRbeta library used unique molecular identifiers. TCRdb recomputed calls from the PCR reads with MiXCR, one row per CDR3 protein. This table has hundreds of thousands of distinct CDR3 sequences, over 10% appearing once. As regards this clonotype: Its target is not known.

This receptor was obtained from a male patient younger than 18 who had a stem cell transplant for acute myeloid leukemia, so the T cells may come from the graft donor. The chain combines TRBV7-3 with TRBJ2-3, with 7 bases lining up with TRBD1. Sample: PBMCs, mostly from graft donor cells, taken 360 days after TCRalphabeta/CD19-depleted stem cell transplant. CDR3 protein: CASSYTTGLADTQYF. CDR3 nucleotide sequence: TGTGCCAGCAGCTATACGACAGGGCTGGCAGATACGCAGTATTTT.